These 8 T cell receptor beta chains share one sample of origin, sequenced in a study of T cells after posttransplantation cyclophosphamide. The protocol was immunoSEQ multiplex PCR, while the TCRdb copy is restricted to in-frame clones and leaves out a portion. The repertoire holds roughly 20,000 clones, with about 68% as singletons. Cyclophosphamide on days +3 and +4 followed busulfan-fludarabine conditioning and a marrow graft. Sequences were derived from PBMCs, sampled after an allogeneic stem cell transplant with post-transplant cyclophosphamide. These receptors were obtained from a male patient aged 25-45 years who received an allogeneic stem cell transplant from a related donor, was CMV-positive, and had acute GVHD only. Some T cells may be provided by the graft donor.

The chain carries TRBV18 and TRBJ2-7; TRBD1 agrees at 7 bases. Unmatched junction bases numbered 5, after V lost 0 bases and J lost 3 bases. Germline V gives CDR1 KGHSH, CDR2 LQKENI. This CDR3 is built from 15 residues. CDR3 coding DNA: TGTGCCAGCTCACCACCACAGGGGCTGAGCTACGAGCAGTACTTC. This encodes CASSPPQGLSYEQYF.

The rearrangement links TRBV7-2 to TRBJ1-6; tentatively, D is TRBD1 (5 bases). CDR1 is SGHTA and CDR2 is FQGNSA in the germline V gene. V was trimmed by 1 base and J by 6 bases, leaving 10 bases between them. CDR3 length: 15 residues. The CDR3 coding sequence is TGTGCCAGCAGCTTAGGTGGGGGGGTTAATTCACCCCTCCACTTT. Amino acids: CASSLGGGVNSPLHF.

This chain connects TRBV11-2 to TRBJ2-7; D is undetermined. This CDR3 contains 15 residues. Between the trimmed V and J ends, which lost 2 bases and 0 bases, there was a span of 11 bases. The germline gives CDR1 SGHAT, CDR2 FQNNGV. For the CDR3, the DNA is TGTGCCAGCAGCTTATCATCGCAGTCCTCCTACGAGCAGTACTTC. As protein: CASSLSSQSSYEQYF.

The rearrangement joins TRBV10-2 to TRBJ2-1, with D maybe TRBD2 (5 bases). CDR1 is WSHSY, CDR2 SAAADI, per germline. V gave up 4 bases and J gave up 10 bases, with 11 bases separating them. The length of the CDR3 is 12 residues. The DNA for the CDR3 is TGCGCCAGCAGTGCAGCGGCTGGGGAGCAGTTCTTC. Its translation is CASSAAAGEQFF.

This clone was seen only a few times. The chain employs TRBV2 and TRBJ1-6, with TRBD1 as a possible D gene (5 bases). V gave up 3 bases and J gave up 17 bases, with 11 bases separating them. The CDR3 runs to 11 residues. Germline values: CDR1 SNHLY, CDR2 FYNNEI. The CDR3 loop reads CASSETVLFHF. As DNA, the CDR3 is TGTGCCAGCAGTGAGACAGTCTTGTTCCACTTT.

The chain uses TRBV11-2 and TRBJ1-1, with D perhaps matching TRBD1 (5 bases). The V and J ends lost 0 bases and 6 bases respectively, with 14 bases between them. Germline loops: CDR1 SGHAT, CDR2 FQNNGV. The CDR3 length is 15 residues. CDR3 nucleotide sequence: TGTGCCAGCAGCTTAGATCAGGCGGGACTCGCTGAAGCTTTCTTT. Translation: CASSLDQAGLAEAFF.

In this sample, this clone turned up a few times. The chain carries TRBV6-5 and TRBJ1-6, with D possibly matching TRBD1 (6 bases). CDR3 length equals 15 residues. Trimming took 6 bases from V and 8 from J, leaving 17 bases between them. The germline CDR1 and CDR2 sequences are MNHEY and SVGAGI. In DNA form, the CDR3 reads TGTGCCAGCAGCCCCCTTCGAGGGGGAGATTCACCCCTCCACTTT. As protein: CASSPLRGGDSPLHF.

Comment on this clone: In the same sample, other DNA sequences code for this CDR3. V and J are TRBV11-3 and TRBJ1-1; perhaps TRBD1 as D (5 bases). In germline, CDR1 is SGHNT, CDR2 YENEEA. V lost 5 bases, J lost 4 bases, and 11 bases lay in between. CDR3 size: 13 residues. In nucleotides, the CDR3 is TGTGCCAGCAGCCGAACGGGGGGCACTGAAGCTTTCTTT. It yields the protein CASSRTGGTEAFF.